A single sample is the source of the 16 T cell receptor beta chains below, sequenced in a study of blood T cell repertoires in COVID-19 (dated by TCRdb to 2018 to 2021). The method was the immunoSEQ multiplex PCR assay. Sourced from immuneACCESS, this table was stored by TCRdb with only in-frame sequences that have V and J called. A share of the clones is absent; for the studies checked, an unresolved V gene accounts for under half, and the remainder has no known explanation. The sample contains some 110,000 clones, about 89% of them found a single time. About 5.1% of the sample goes to the ten largest clones. Sequenced input: peripheral blood. The origin of the receptors is a human donor in a cohort sampled during active COVID-19.

The V gene is TRBV9, the J gene TRBJ2-3, with D maybe TRBD2 (6 bases). CDR1 is SGDLS and CDR2 is YYNGEE in the germline V gene. V lost 2 bases to trimming and J lost 5 bases, with 12 bases between them. There are 14 residues in the CDR3. CDR3 in amino acids: CASSVGTLKDTQYF. The DNA of the CDR3 is TGTGCCAGCAGCGTGGGGACTCTGAAAGATACGCAGTATTTT.

This chain joins TRBV2 and TRBJ2-5; D is undetermined. Deletions cut 0 bases from V and 5 bases from J, with 4 bases between. Germline V gene sequence: CDR1 SNHLY, CDR2 FYNNEI. The CDR3 runs 12 residues. The CDR3 is CASSEARETQYF. The CDR3 region has the DNA TGTGCCAGCAGTGAAGCGCGGGAGACCCAGTACTTC.

The V gene is TRBV18, the J gene TRBJ2-1; tentatively, D is TRBD2 (5 bases). The V end lost 1 base, the J end lost 10 bases, and 11 bases lay between the germline ends. The CDR3 is made up of 13 amino acids. In germline, CDR1 is KGHSH, CDR2 LQKENI. The CDR3 spells CASSPLVANEQFF. CDR3 nucleotide sequence: TGTGCCAGCTCACCACTGGTAGCGAACGAGCAGTTCTTC.

This clone appeared a few times. The chain recombines TRBV4-2 with TRBJ2-7; 7 bases map to TRBD1. Germline CDR1 reads LGHNA; CDR2 reads YNFKEQ. V lost 4 bases and J lost 4; bases outside the gene matches: 10. There are 15 residues in the CDR3. The CDR3: CASSPRTGTAYEQYF. The CDR3 nucleotides are TGTGCCAGCAGCCCGCGGACAGGTACAGCGTACGAGCAGTACTTC.

V is TRBV4-3 and J is TRBJ2-3, with D unresolved. Germline loops: CDR1 LGHNA, CDR2 YSLEER. V lost 4 bases and J 1 base, leaving 9 bases between the germline ends. CDR3 size: 14 residues. CDR3 sequence (DNA): TGCGCCAGCAGCCCGACTGAAGGCACAGATACGCAGTATTTT. Its translation: CASSPTEGTDTQYF.

The chain has TRBV4-2 and TRBJ2-3, with D unresolved. Germline CDR1 reads LGHNA; CDR2 reads YNFKEQ. V gave up 2 bases and J gave up 0 bases, with 6 bases separating them. There are 14 residues in the CDR3. In DNA, the CDR3 is TGTGCCAGCAGCCAAACCACTAGCACAGATACGCAGTATTTT. Its translation is CASSQTTSTDTQYF.

The chain joins TRBV19 to TRBJ1-4; D remains unclear. This CDR3 is 15 amino acids long. Germline CDR1 and CDR2: LNHDA and SQIVND (reference sequence). V lost 5 bases to trimming and J lost 0 bases, with 10 bases between them. For the CDR3, the DNA is TGTGCCAGTAGTTCCTATGGTGCAACTAATGAAAAACTGTTTTTT. This translates into CASSSYGATNEKLFF.

In this sample, this clone turned up a few times. CDR3 sequence: CASSIRETQYF. The CDR3 nucleotides are TGTGCCAGCAGCATCAGGGAGACCCAGTACTTC. The chain has TRBV7-9 and TRBJ2-5; no firm D call. The CDR3 length is 11 residues. Trimming shortened V by 5 bases and J by 5 bases, and 6 bases separated the two germline ends. The germline V gene has CDR1 SEHNR and CDR2 FQNEAQ (reference sequence).

The chain recombines TRBV10-2 with TRBJ2-7; 16 bases line up with TRBD2. Germline values: CDR1 WSHSY, CDR2 SAAADI. This CDR3 spans 18 amino acids. The J segment lost 1 base and the V segment lost 4 bases, leaving 7 bases of the junction unmatched. The CDR3 DNA follows: TGCGCCAGCAGTGTTGGGACTAGCGGGAGGGCCGGGTCCTACGAGCAGTACTTC. Translated: CASSVGTSGRAGSYEQYF.

The CDR3 sequence is CATSRTGSSNTEAFF. CDR3 bases: TGTGCCACCAGCAGAACAGGGTCGTCGAACACTGAAGCTTTCTTT. The chain couples TRBV15 to TRBJ1-1; perhaps TRBD1 as D (6 bases). The CDR3 spans 15 residues. The V gene's germline CDR1 is LNHNV and CDR2 YYDKDF (reference sequence). V was pared by 2 bases and J by 1 base, with 11 bases between.

This chain uses TRBV5-6 with TRBJ2-1, with 11 bases matching TRBD2. The germline gives CDR1 SGHDT, CDR2 YYEEEE. The length of the CDR3 is 17 residues. V shed 1 base and J 4 bases; nucleotides not matched to a gene: 7. Here the CDR3 DNA reads TGTGCCAGCAGCTTGATGGCTAGCGGGGGGAATTACAATGAGCAGTTCTTC. It is translated as CASSLMASGGNYNEQFF. Supplemented by reference TRBV5-6 and TRBJ2-1, the full variable domain reads DAGVTQSPTHLIKTRGQQVTLRCSPKSGHDTVSWYQQALGQGPQFIFQYYEEEERQRGNFPDRFSGHQFPNYSSELNVNALLLGDSALYLCASSLMASGGNYNEQFFGPGTRLTVL.

This clone was picked up a small number of times. V usage is TRBV5-1 and J usage is TRBJ1-4; a weak D match, TRBD1 (5 bases). Looked up from germline, CDR1 is SGHRS and CDR2 is YFSETQ. V gave up 0 bases and J gave up 6 bases, with 15 bases separating them. The CDR3 extends over 16 amino acids. The CDR3 DNA sequence: TGCGCCAGCAGCTTGGCGAGTGGCAGGGTGGATGAAAAACTGTTTTTT. Its translation is CASSLASGRVDEKLFF.

This clone was picked up one time. The CDR3 nucleotides read TGTGCCAGCTCACCAGGTCAGGAGGGAGGCTACACCTTC. Translated: CASSPGQEGGYTF. The chain couples TRBV18 to TRBJ1-2; D call uncertain. Per the germline V gene, CDR1 is KGHSH and CDR2 is LQKENI. V lost 2 bases to trimming and J lost 8 bases, with 12 bases between them. This CDR3 contains 13 residues.

The chain carries TRBV6-1 and TRBJ1-1; D ambiguous. The germline V and J ends were trimmed by 3 bases and 1 base, with 6 bases remaining between them. This CDR3 contains 13 residues. Germline V gene sequence: CDR1 MNHNS, CDR2 SASEGT. CDR3 coding DNA: TGTGCCAGCAGTGACAGGTCGAACACTGAAGCTTTCTTT. Protein product: CASSDRSNTEAFF.

The chain carries TRBV27 and TRBJ1-6; TRBD1 aligns across 11 bases. This CDR3 is built from 21 residues. The ends lost 2 bases at V and 7 bases at J; junction bases unmatched: 19. Germline V gene sequence: CDR1 MNHEY, CDR2 SMNVEV (reference sequence). The CDR3 DNA reads TGTGCCAGCAGTTTAAATTTAATTGGGACAGGGGGGCTTAACATGAATTCACCCCTCCACTTT. This sequence encodes CASSLNLIGTGGLNMNSPLHF.

The J gene is TRBJ2-1, the V gene TRBV27, with TRBD1 matching 10 bases. The CDR3 has 15 amino acids. Germline CDR1 MNHEY, CDR2 SMNVEV (reference sequence). The ends lost 6 bases at V and 6 bases at J; junction bases unmatched: 8. This CDR3 is CASRDIGQGGNEQFF. The CDR3 region has the DNA TGTGCCAGCAGGGACATAGGACAGGGGGGCAATGAGCAGTTCTTC.